This T cell receptor (beta chain) was obtained from a study of T-cell memory formation after mild COVID-19 (dated by TCRdb to about 2021). For context, the study as a whole: TCR sequence clusters from the two donors were found to be largely donor specific. The cohort was made up of two young adult volunteers, one female and one male, who were previously healthy. Longitudinal TCRalpha and TCRbeta repertoire sequencing tracked T-cell clones expanding and contracting after mild COVID-19 in a couple of donors. Summary of the overall study and its limitations: Contracting CD4+ clones appeared mostly in the CM and EM memory subsets, whereas CD8+ clones were enriched in EMRA. Some responding clones were found in pre-infection memory, which suggests that pre-existing cross-reactive memory T cells took part in the SARS-CoV-2 response. The second-wave clones that peaked on day 37 were not confirmed to be SARS-CoV-2 specific. Only a couple of mild cases were covered by the study, and larger cohorts that include severe cases with pre-infection samples were considered necessary. Clones contracting from day 15 to 85 had balanced CD4/CD8 phenotypes, while a second wave expanding from day 15 to 37 was biased towards CD4+.

With regard to this clonotype: Which antigen it targets is not known. No quality values exist for individual bases; no much larger clone is one base distant.

TCRdb names Illumina NovaSeq 6000 as the instrument used. Using 5'RACE with constant-segment primers, TCRalpha and TCRbeta cDNA libraries were constructed, with sample barcodes and unique molecular identifiers added in the process. Trizol reagent was used to extract RNA from every sample. Amplification of the libraries took two PCR steps, and the second step added a second sample barcode plus Illumina TruSeq adapters. The libraries were sequenced on an Illumina NovaSeq using 2 x 150 bp paired-end reads. As for the original processing: Demultiplexing of reads and collapsing into UMI-guided consensus sequences were performed with migec v1.2.7. Using mixcr v2.1.11, UMI consensuses were aligned to TRA and TRB V and J templates and then assembled into clonotypes. A clonotype was counted as expanded or contracted only if both edgeR and NoisET called the change significant, with noise models trained on biological replicates. For edgeR calls, a false discovery rate-adjusted p below 0.01 and a log2 fold-change threshold of 1 were applied. As an exploratory analysis of dynamics, PCA with hierarchical clustering was applied to max-normalized trajectories of the 1000 most abundant clonotypes. Each responding clone was given a CD4 or CD8 phenotype based on the CD4+ and CD8+ repertoires, which had been sequenced separately. TCRdb applied fastp at Q25 and MiXCR to the public reads, then kept only in-frame beta chains. Under each unique CDR3 protein, matching rows form one entry showing the most common genes and DNA. What appears here as the V and J calls and clone size reflects TCRdb's work, not the paper's. The sample includes approximately 240,000 distinct CDR3 sequences, with approximately 16% observed a single time. Of the sample, about 3.5% falls within the top ten clones.

Per the germline V gene, SGHTA is the CDR1 and FQGNSA is the CDR2. There are 13 amino acids in the CDR3, from cysteine to phenylalanine inclusive. CDR3 DNA only is kept here, 39 bases in frame from base 1. Clipping removes 6 bases from V and 4 bases from J, with 5 as the unmatched junction base count. Ficoll-Paque density gradient centrifugation was the method used to isolate PBMCs. The chain is made from TRBV7-2 and TRBJ2-5, and 7 junctional nucleotides match TRBD1. This TCR was sampled from a man in his late teens or twenties who had mild COVID-19 (a few samples of this study predate the infection). The sample titles of this study are shuffled in the database, so cell type and time point are left out; the donor was told from shared clones. The sample consisted of PBMCs or a T cell subset sorted from them (not recorded which). The DNA sequence follows: TGTGCCAGCAGTGTCTACAGGGGAGAGACCCAGTACTTC. This is translated as CASSVYRGETQYF.